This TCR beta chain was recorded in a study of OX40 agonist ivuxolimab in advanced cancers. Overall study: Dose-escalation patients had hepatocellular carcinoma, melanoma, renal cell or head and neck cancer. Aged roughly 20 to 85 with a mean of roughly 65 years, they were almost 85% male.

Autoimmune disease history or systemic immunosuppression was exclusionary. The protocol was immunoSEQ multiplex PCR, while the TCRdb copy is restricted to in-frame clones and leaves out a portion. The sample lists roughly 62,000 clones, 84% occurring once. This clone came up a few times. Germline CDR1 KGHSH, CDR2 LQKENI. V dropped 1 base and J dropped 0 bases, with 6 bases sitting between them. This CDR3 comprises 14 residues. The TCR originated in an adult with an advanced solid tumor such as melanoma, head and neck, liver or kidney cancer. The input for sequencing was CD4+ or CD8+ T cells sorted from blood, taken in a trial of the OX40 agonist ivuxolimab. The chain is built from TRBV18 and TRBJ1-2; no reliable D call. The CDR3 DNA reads TGTGCCAGCTCACCACGTGCAGCTAACTATGGCTACACCTTC. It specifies CASSPRAANYGYTF.